This T cell receptor beta chain stems from a study of T cell responses to AZD1222 COVID-19 vaccine. Repertoires were generated with immunoSEQ multiplex PCR, while TCRdb's copy carries only in-frame clones and drops some. The sample shows fewer than 110,000 clones, about 90% of them seen only once. General observations from the study: There were mostly white British donors and more females than males, and clonal diversity was possibly underestimated. Spike-specific TCR depth and breadth grew after two AZD1222 doses.

Trimming shortened V by 5 bases and J by 3 bases, and 11 bases separated the two germline ends. The germline V gene encodes CDR1 SQVTM and CDR2 ANQGSEA. This CDR3 is 13 amino acids long. In regard to this clone: Its antigen remains unidentified.

The sample consisted of peripheral blood, taken on day 0 of AZD1222 vaccination. The clonotype originates from an adult in good health. The V and J genes are TRBV29-1 and TRBJ1-5; a weak D match, TRBD1 (5 bases). In nucleotides, the CDR3 is TGCAGCGTTTCCCAGGGTGACAATCAGCCCCAGCATTTT. Translating gives CSVSQGDNQPQHF.